Shown below are 11 T cell receptor beta chains from a single sample sequenced in a study of tumor-infiltrating lymphocytes in primary liver carcinoma. Co-extraction of RNA and DNA was performed on about 18-33 mg of unsorted bulk tissue. TCR beta cDNA was made from approximately 500 ng total RNA with a constant-region primer. Construction of TCR beta libraries relied on three successive nested multiplex PCR rounds employing slightly modified ARM-PCR. Use of TRBV1-TRBV30 forward primers with a C-beta reverse primer characterized the first two PCR rounds, which lasted around 11 cycles each. Each CDR3 protein gets one entry after TCRdb re-called the multiplex PCR reads with MiXCR. The repertoire holds about 48,000 distinct CDR3 sequences, with 70% to 75% as singletons. The specimen sequenced was liver tumor tissue from sampling region 3. The subset here: tumor region T3, left-lateral pole. The receptors shown here come from a man aged 35 to 55 with primary liver carcinoma and hepatitis B virus infection.

For this clonotype: This likely comes from a read error, as the CDR3 has no conserved phenylalanine or tryptophan at its end. V gene TRBV11-2 combines with J gene TRBJ2-6, with D perhaps TRBD2 (6 bases). The CDR3 contains 16 residues. Germline-derived CDR1 and CDR2 are SGHAT and FQNNGV. The CDR3 DNA reads as TGTGCCAGCAACTTATCGCGGGGAAGAGGGGCCAACGCCCTGACTTAT. Translating gives CASNLSRGRGANALTY.

Notes on this clonotype: Just one base apart from a much larger clone, this may be a read error. The CDR3 is CASSGGGTGRSSTYNEQFF. CDR3 bases: TGTGCCAGCAGTGGTGGAGGGACAGGCCGCTCGAGCACCTACAATGAGCAGTTCTTC. This rearrangement joins TRBV6-1 to TRBJ2-1, with 8 positions matching TRBD1. Germline V gene sequence: CDR1 MNHNS, CDR2 SASEGT. With 4 bases clipped from V and 2 bases from J, the junction kept 16 bases outside the gene matches. This CDR3 is 19 amino acids long.

There are many counts of this clonotype. This chain uses TRBV28 with TRBJ2-7; 7 bases map to TRBD2. The germline gives CDR1 MDHEN, CDR2 SYDVKM. After removal of 7 bases from V and 1 base from J, the junction contained 10 bases not matched to a gene. The CDR3 sequence is 15 residues long. CDR3 loop: CASTLGGGLSYEQYF. Here the CDR3 DNA reads TGTGCCAGCACCTTGGGCGGGGGACTTTCCTACGAGCAGTACTTC.

The J gene is TRBJ1-2, the V gene TRBV14; weak D call: TRBD1 (5 bases). V was cut by 0 bases and J by 1 base, with 6 bases left in between. Germline values: CDR1 SGHDN, CDR2 FVKESK. The CDR3 extends over 14 amino acids. CDR3 protein: CASSQDGGNYGYTF. CDR3 nucleotides: TGTGCCAGCAGCCAAGACGGGGGTAACTATGGCTACACCTTC.

The rearrangement uses TRBV11-2 and TRBJ2-3; D remains ambiguous. CDR3 length: 10 amino acids. V lost 7 bases, J lost 6 bases, and 5 bases lay in between. CDR1 and CDR2 (germline): SGHAT, FQNNGV. The CDR3 bases are TGTGCCAGCACCCTGGATACGCAGTATTTT. It specifies CASTLDTQYF.

This clonotype was seen a handful of times. A read error may account for a junction end that differs from germline. The rearrangement uses TRBV14 and TRBJ1-1; D gene ambiguous. Germline V gene lookup returns CDR1 SGHDN and CDR2 FVKESK. This CDR3 spans 12 amino acids. The CDR3 DNA sequence: TGTGCCAGTAGCCAAGACCGCGCTGAAGGTTCCTTT. Protein product: CASSQDRAEGSF.

With respect to this clonotype: This CDR3 is missing its conserved last phenylalanine or tryptophan, likely due to a read error. This chain joins TRBV28 and TRBJ1-2; D is uncertain. CDR1 and CDR2 from the germline V gene are MDHEN and SYDVKM. The CDR3 is 16 amino acids. V gave up 6 bases and J gave up 5 bases, with 22 bases separating them. CDR3: CASRISTSLTRYGYTI. CDR3 nucleotides: TGTGCCAGCAGGATCAGCACAAGTTTGACTAGGTATGGCTACACCATC.

This clonotype was seen just once. A much more abundant neighbour one base away suggests this may be a read error. The rearrangement joins TRBV28 to TRBJ2-3; D tentatively fits TRBD1 or TRBD2 (5 bases each). Per germline, CDR1 MDHEN and CDR2 SYDVKM. V dropped 1 base and J dropped 1 base, with 9 bases sitting between them. This CDR3 has 15 residues. The CDR3 loop reads CASSLFGGRTDTQYF. CDR3 nucleotide sequence: TGTGCCAGCAGTTTATTTGGGGGTCGCACAGATACGCAGTATTTT.

A word on this clonotype: One junction end disagrees with the germline gene, perhaps due to a read error. This CDR3 reads CIVGLATPYNEQFF. The DNA for the CDR3 is TGCATCGTTGGACTAGCCACCCCGTACAATGAGCAGTTCTTC. V is TRBV29-1 and J is TRBJ2-1, with TRBD2 matching over 8 bases. CDR1 and CDR2 (germline): SQVTM, ANQGSEA. This CDR3 spans 14 amino acids.

Note on this clonotype: Compared with germline, one end of the junction differs, possibly owing to a read error. V gene TRBV11-2 combines with J gene TRBJ2-3, with TRBD2 matching over 7 bases. Looked up from germline, CDR1 is SGHAT and CDR2 is FQNNGV. The CDR3 is 19 residues long. The CDR3 loop is CASITPRGGRPTSTDTQYF. The DNA of the CDR3 is TGCGCCAGCATAACTCCTCGAGGCGGGAGACCTACTAGCACAGATACGCAGTATTTT.

A word on this clonotype: At one of its ends the junction is not consistent with the germline gene, which may arise from a read error. The chain joins TRBV7-9 to TRBJ1-2; no definite D call. Germline assignment: CDR1 SEHNR and CDR2 FQNEAQ (reference sequence). The CDR3 extends over 13 amino acids. The CDR3 DNA sequence: TGTACCAGCAGCTTTAGTGCACACTATGGCTACACCTTC. Translation: CTSSFSAHYGYTF.